This T cell receptor beta chain emerged from a study of OX40 agonist ivuxolimab in advanced cancers. On the study more broadly: People in dose escalation had one of these cancers: hepatocellular carcinoma, melanoma, renal cell or head and neck cancer. Three dose-escalation patients had partial responses: one with hepatocellular carcinoma and two with cutaneous melanoma.

This table comes from immunoSEQ multiplex PCR, and its TCRdb copy is limited to in-frame clones, with some not included. Here the sample spans fewer than 85,000 clones, 80% to 95% being singletons. V dropped 2 bases and J dropped 3 bases, with 11 bases sitting between them. CDR3 length equals 14 residues. Germline values: CDR1 SGHTA, CDR2 FQGNSA. This clonotype originated in an adult with an advanced solid tumor such as melanoma, head and neck, liver or kidney cancer. The starting material was CD4+ or CD8+ T cells sorted from blood, obtained in a trial of the OX40 agonist ivuxolimab. The chain links TRBV7-2 to TRBJ2-7, with a tentative D call TRBD2 (6 bases). DNA of the CDR3: TGTGCCAGCAGCTTATGGGCTAGCGACTACGAGCAGTACTTC. Protein product: CASSLWASDYEQYF. The variable domain in full, completed from reference TRBV7-2 and TRBJ2-7, reads GAGVSQSPSNKVTEKGKDVELRCDPISGHTALYWYRQSLGQGLEFLIYFQGNSAPDKSGLPSDRFSAERTGGSVSTLTIQRTQQEDSAVYLCASSLWASDYEQYFGPGTRLTVT.